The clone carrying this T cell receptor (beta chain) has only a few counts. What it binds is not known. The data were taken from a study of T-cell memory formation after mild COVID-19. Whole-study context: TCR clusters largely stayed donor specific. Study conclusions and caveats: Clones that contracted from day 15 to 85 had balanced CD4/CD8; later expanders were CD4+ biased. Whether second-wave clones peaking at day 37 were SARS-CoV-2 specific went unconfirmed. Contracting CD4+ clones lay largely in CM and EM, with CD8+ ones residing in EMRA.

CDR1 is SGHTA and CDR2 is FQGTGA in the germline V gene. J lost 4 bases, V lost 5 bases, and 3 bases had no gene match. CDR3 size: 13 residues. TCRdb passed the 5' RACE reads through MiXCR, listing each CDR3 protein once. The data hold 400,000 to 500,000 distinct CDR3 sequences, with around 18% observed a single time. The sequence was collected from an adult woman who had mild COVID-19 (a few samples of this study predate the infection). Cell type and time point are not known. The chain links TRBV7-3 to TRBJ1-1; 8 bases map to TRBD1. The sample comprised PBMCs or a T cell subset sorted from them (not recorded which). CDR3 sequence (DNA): TGTGCCAGCAGCCACGGACAGGGCACTGAAGCTTTCTTT. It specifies CASSHGQGTEAFF.